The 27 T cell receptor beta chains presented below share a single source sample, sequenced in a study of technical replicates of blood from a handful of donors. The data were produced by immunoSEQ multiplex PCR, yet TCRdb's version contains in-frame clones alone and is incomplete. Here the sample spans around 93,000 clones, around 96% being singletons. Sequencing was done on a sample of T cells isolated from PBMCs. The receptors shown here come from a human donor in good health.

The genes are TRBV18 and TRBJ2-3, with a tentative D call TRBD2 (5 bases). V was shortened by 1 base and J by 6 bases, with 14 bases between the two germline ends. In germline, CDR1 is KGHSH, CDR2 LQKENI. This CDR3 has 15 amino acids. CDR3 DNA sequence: TGTGCCAGCTCACCACGAAGCGGTCGGAGTGATACGCAGTATTTT. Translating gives CASSPRSGRSDTQYF.

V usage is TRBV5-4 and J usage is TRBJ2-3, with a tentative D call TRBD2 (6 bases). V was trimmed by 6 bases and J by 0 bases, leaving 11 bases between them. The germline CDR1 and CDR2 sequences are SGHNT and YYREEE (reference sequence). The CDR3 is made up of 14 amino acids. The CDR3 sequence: CASTRAGSTDTQYF. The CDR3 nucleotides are TGTGCCAGCACCCGGGCGGGAAGCACAGATACGCAGTATTTT.

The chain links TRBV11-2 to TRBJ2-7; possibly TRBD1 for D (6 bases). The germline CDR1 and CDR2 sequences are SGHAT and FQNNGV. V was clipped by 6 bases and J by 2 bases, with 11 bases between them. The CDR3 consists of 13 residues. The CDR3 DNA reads TGTGCCAGCAGTGGGGGCGTAACCTACGAGCAGTACTTC. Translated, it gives CASSGGVTYEQYF. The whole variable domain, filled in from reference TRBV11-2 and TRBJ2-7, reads EAGVAQSPRYKIIEKRQSVAFWCNPISGHATLYWYQQILGQGPKLLIQFQNNGVVDDSQLPKDRFSAERLKGVDSTLKIQPAKLEDSAVYLCASSGGVTYEQYFGPGTRLTVT.

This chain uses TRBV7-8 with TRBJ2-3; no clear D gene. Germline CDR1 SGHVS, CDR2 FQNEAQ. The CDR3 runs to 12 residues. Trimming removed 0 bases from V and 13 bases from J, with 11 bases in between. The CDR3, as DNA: TGTGCCAGCAGCTTAGCTTCGGAGTCCGAGTATTTT. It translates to CASSLASESEYF.

The CDR3 DNA reads TGCACCTCGCGGGAAGGCGGGACCTGTAACAATGAGCAGTTCTTC. Protein product: CTSREGGTCNNEQFF. The chain links TRBV1 to TRBJ2-1; TRBD2, the table's D call, lacks a check against the DNA. TRBV1 counts as a pseudogene. CDR3 length equals 15 residues.

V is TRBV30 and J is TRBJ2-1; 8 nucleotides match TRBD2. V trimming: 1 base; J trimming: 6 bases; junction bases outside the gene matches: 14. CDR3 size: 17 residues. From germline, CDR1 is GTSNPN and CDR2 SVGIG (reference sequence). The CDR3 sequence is CAWSGGGWTGTSNEQFF. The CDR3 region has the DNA TGTGCCTGGAGTGGGGGTGGGTGGACCGGGACTAGCAATGAGCAGTTCTTC. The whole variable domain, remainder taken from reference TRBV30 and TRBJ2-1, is SQTIHQWPATLVQPVGSPLSLECTVEGTSNPNLYWYRQAAGRGLQLLFYSVGIGQISSEVPQNLSASRPQDRQFILSSKKLLLSDSGFYLCAWSGGGWTGTSNEQFFGPGTRLTVL.

The DNA for the CDR3 is TGTGCCAGCAGTTTCCCCGGACTAGCTGGTAATGAGCAGTTCTTC. This sequence encodes CASSFPGLAGNEQFF. This sequence joins TRBV28 and TRBJ2-1, with 8 bases identical to TRBD2. This CDR3 contains 15 residues. V shed 3 bases and J 7 bases; nucleotides not matched to a gene: 8. Germline CDR1 reads MDHEN; CDR2 reads SYDVKM.

CDR3 loop: CASSPWTDHGYTF. The CDR3 DNA reads as TGTGCCAGCAGCCCGTGGACAGACCATGGCTACACCTTC. This chain joins TRBV5-6 and TRBJ1-2; tentatively, D is TRBD1 (6 bases). The CDR3 loop spans 13 amino acids. V lost 4 bases and J lost 6, with 13 bases in between. CDR1 is SGHDT and CDR2 is YYEEEE in the germline V gene.

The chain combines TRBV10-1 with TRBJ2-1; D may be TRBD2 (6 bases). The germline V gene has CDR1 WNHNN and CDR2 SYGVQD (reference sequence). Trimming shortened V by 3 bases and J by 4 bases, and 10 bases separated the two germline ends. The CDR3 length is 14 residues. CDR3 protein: CASSEREWYNEQFF. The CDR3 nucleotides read TGCGCCAGCAGTGAACGGGAGTGGTACAATGAGCAGTTCTTC.

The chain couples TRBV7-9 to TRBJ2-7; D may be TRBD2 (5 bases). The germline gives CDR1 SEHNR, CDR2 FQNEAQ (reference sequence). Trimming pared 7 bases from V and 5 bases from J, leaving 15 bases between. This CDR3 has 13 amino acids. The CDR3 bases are TGTGCCAGCACCCCCCCGGGGTGGAACGAGCAGTACTTC. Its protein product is CASTPPGWNEQYF.

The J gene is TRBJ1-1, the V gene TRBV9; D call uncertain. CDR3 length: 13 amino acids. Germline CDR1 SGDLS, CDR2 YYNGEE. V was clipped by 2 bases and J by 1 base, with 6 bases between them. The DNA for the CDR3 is TGTGCCAGCAGCGTCGGGGAGAACACTGAAGCTTTCTTT. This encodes CASSVGENTEAFF.

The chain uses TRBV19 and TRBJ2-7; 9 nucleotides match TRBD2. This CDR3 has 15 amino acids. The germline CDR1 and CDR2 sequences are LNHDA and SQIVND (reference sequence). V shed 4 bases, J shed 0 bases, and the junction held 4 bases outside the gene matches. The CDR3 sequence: CASSTGTSFSYEQYF. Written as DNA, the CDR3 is TGTGCCAGTAGTACCGGGACTAGCTTCTCCTACGAGCAGTACTTC.

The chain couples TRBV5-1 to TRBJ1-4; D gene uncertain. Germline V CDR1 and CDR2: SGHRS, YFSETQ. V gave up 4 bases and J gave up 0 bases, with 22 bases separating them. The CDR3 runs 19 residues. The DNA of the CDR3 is TGCGCCAGCAGCCCCCGCGGGGTGGGGATCACTGCAACTAATGAAAAACTGTTTTTT. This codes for CASSPRGVGITATNEKLFF.

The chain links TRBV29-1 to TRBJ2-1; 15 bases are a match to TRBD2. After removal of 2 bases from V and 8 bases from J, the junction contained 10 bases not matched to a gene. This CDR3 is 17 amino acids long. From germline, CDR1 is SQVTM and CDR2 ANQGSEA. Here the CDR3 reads CSVEFPLGTSGRYEQFF. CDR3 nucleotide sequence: TGCAGCGTTGAATTTCCCTTAGGGACTAGCGGGAGGTATGAGCAGTTCTTC.

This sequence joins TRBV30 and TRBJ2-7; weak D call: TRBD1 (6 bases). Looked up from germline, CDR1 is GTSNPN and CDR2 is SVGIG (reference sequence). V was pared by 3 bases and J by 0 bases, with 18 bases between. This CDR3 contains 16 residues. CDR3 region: CAWSASGTSRSYEQYF. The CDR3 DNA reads TGTGCCTGGAGCGCCTCGGGGACATCTCGCTCCTACGAGCAGTACTTC.

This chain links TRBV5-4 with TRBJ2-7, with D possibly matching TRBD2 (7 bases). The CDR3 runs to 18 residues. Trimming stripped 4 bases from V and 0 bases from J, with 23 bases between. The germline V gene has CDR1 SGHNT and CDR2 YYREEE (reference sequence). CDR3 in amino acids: CASSPDSGGLELSYEQYF. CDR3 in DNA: TGTGCCAGCAGCCCGGATTCGGGGGGCCTCGAACTCTCCTACGAGCAGTACTTC. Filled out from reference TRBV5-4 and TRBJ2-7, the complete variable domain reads ETGVTQSPTHLIKTRGQQVTLRCSSQSGHNTVSWYQQALGQGPQFIFQYYREEENGRGNFPPRFSGLQFPNYSSELNVNALELDDSALYLCASSPDSGGLELSYEQYFGPGTRLTVT.

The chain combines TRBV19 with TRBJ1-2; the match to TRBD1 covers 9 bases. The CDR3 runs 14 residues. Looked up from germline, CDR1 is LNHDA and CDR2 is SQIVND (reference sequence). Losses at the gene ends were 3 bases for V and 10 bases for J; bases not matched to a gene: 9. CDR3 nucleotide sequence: TGTGCCAGTAGTATTTTGGGGACAGGGTCTAACTACACCTTC. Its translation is CASSILGTGSNYTF.

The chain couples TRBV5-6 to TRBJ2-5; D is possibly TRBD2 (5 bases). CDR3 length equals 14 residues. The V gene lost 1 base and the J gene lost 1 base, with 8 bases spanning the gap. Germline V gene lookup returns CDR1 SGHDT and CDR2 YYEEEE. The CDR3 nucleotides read TGTGCCAGCAGCTTGCGACTACTCCAAGAGACCCAGTACTTC. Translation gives CASSLRLLQETQYF. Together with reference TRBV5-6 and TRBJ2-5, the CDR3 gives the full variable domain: DAGVTQSPTHLIKTRGQQVTLRCSPKSGHDTVSWYQQALGQGPQFIFQYYEEEERQRGNFPDRFSGHQFPNYSSELNVNALLLGDSALYLCASSLRLLQETQYFGPGTRLLVL.

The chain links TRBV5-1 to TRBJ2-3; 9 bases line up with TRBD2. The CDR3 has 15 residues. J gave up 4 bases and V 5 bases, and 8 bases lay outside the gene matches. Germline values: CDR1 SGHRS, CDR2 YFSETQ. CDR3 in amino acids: CASRRASGIPDTQYF. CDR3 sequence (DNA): TGCGCCAGCAGAAGGGCTAGCGGGATTCCAGATACGCAGTATTTT.

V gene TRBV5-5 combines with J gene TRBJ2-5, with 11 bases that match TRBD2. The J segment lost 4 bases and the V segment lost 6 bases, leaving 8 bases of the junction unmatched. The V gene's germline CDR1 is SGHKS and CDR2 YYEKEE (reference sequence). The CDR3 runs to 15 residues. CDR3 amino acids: CASTFGLAGLETQYF. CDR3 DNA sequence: TGTGCCAGCACCTTTGGACTAGCGGGTCTAGAGACCCAGTACTTC.

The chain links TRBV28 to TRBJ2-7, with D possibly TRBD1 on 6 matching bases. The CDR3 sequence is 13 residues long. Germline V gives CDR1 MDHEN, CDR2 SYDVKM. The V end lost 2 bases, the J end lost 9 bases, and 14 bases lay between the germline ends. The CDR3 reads CASSLGGIKAQYF. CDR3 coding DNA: TGTGCCAGCAGTTTAGGGGGCATTAAGGCGCAGTACTTC. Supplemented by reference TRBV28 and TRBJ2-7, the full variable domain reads DVKVTQSSRYLVKRTGEKVFLECVQDMDHENMFWYRQDPGLGLRLIYFSYDVKMKEKGDIPEGYSVSREKKERFSLILESASTNQTSMYLCASSLGGIKAQYFGPGTRLTVT.

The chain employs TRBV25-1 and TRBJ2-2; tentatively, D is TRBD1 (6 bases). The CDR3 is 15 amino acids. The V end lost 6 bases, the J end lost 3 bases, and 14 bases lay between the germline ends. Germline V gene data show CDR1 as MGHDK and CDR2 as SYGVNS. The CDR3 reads CASSDTGKDTGELFF. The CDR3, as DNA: TGTGCCAGCAGCGATACAGGGAAAGACACCGGGGAGCTGTTTTTT.

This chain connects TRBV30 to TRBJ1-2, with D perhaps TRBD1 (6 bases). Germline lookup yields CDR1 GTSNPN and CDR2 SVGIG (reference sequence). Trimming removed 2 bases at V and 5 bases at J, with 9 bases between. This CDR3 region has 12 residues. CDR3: CAWSQQGYGYTF. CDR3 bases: TGTGCCTGGAGTCAACAGGGTTATGGCTACACCTTC.

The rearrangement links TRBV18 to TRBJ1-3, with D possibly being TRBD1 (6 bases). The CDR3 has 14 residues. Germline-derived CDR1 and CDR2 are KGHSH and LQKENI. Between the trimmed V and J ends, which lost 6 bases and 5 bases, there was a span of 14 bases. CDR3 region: CASSWGHVRNTIYF. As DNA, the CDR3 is TGTGCCAGCTCCTGGGGACATGTTCGAAACACCATATATTTT.

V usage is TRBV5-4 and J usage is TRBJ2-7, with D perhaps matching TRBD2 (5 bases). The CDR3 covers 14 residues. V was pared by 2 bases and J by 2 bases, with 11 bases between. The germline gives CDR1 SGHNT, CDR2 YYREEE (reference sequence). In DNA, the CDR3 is TGTGCCAGCAGCTTAGGAGGTCCAACCTACGAGCAGTACTTC. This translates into CASSLGGPTYEQYF.

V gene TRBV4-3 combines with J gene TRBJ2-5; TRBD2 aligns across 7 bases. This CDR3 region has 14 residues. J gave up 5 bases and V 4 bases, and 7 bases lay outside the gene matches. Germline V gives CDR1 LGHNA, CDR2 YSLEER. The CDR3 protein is CASSLSAGAETQYF. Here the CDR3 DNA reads TGCGCCAGCAGCCTTTCGGCGGGAGCGGAGACCCAGTACTTC.

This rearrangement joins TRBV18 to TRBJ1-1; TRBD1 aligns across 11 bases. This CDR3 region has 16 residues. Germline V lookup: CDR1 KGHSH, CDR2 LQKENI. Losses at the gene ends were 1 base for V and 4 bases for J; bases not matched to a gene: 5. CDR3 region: CASSPQGGTGGTEAFF. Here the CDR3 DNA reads TGTGCCAGCTCACCACAAGGAGGGACAGGGGGCACTGAAGCTTTCTTT.